One sample yielded the 2 T cell receptor beta chains listed below, sequenced in a study of T cells in Graves' hyperthyroidism and ophthalmopathy. Amplification of TCR beta CDR3 regions used RNA as the template. HTBI primers were the set used in a first-round RT-PCR of the TCR CDR3. Via MiXCR, TCRdb re-called the multiplex PCR reads, giving one row per CDR3 protein. The sample lists 550,000 to 650,000 distinct CDR3 sequences; around 15% were seen once. Source material: blood. The receptors come from a woman between 40 and 55 years old with Graves' hyperthyroidism.

The table lists this clonotype with many counts. The rearrangement uses TRBV20-1 and TRBJ2-7, with D possibly being TRBD2 (5 bases). This CDR3 has 14 amino acids. Looked up from germline, CDR1 is DFQATT and CDR2 is SNEGSKA (reference sequence). V gave up 5 bases and J gave up 1 base, with 15 bases separating them. CDR3 protein: CSASLWRGSYEQYF. CDR3 nucleotide sequence: TGCAGTGCTTCCCTGTGGCGCGGGTCCTACGAGCAGTACTTC.

At least ten counts were recorded for this clonotype. The V and J genes are TRBV2 and TRBJ2-5; 8 positions match TRBD2. V was clipped by 8 bases and J by 2 bases; unmatched bases: 16. Germline V gene sequence: CDR1 SNHLY, CDR2 FYNNEI. This CDR3 has 17 residues. CDR3 sequence: CASAVVGTASGQETQYF. The CDR3 nucleotides are TGTGCCAGCGCGGTGGTGGGAACGGCTAGCGGGCAAGAGACCCAGTACTTC.